This T cell receptor beta chain appears in the sequencing data of a study of cytomegalovirus exposure and HLA in healthy donors. TCRdb's copy holds only in-frame clones and misses some; the assay was immunoSEQ multiplex PCR. The data show some 260,000 clones, with approximately 84% seen just once and 12% held by the top ten. Germline-derived CDR1 and CDR2 are SNHLY and FYNNEI. Germline trimming cut 3 bases from V and 7 bases from J; bases unmatched to any gene: 9. The CDR3 spans 16 residues. Sequenced: PBMCs. This chain connects TRBV2 to TRBJ2-2, with TRBD2 identical over 9 bases. This TCR came from a young man in good health and CMV-seropositive. In DNA form, the CDR3 reads TGTGCCAGCAGTGACAGGACTAGCGCGAACGGCGGGGAGCTGTTTTTT. Translation gives CASSDRTSANGGELFF.